This T cell receptor (beta chain) comes out of a study of CD8 T cells in ankylosing spondylitis. Quantitative 5'-RACE with molecular barcodes was used to make the TCR beta libraries. TCRdb fed the 5' RACE reads into MiXCR, producing one record per CDR3 protein. The data show 100,000 to 150,000 distinct CDR3 sequences, around 10% seen once. V shed 5 bases and J shed 6 bases, with 13 bases lying between them. This CDR3 region has 13 residues. This clonotype showed up just a few times. What it binds is unknown. Findings and caveats of the study: Ankylosing spondylitis blood appeared to be characterized by a TCR beta motif of several highly homologous variants. Researchers reportedly found disease-linked clones significantly enriched in matched ankylosing spondylitis synovial fluid. Clones linked to the disease showed a CD8+ phenotype. They occurred at relatively low frequencies in peripheral blood.

The sample comprised blood, either unsorted or a sorted T cell fraction (not recorded which). The origin of this receptor is a female donor with ankylosing spondylitis or in good health (not recorded which). J is TRBJ1-2 and V is TRBV12-3 or TRBV12-4, with a weak D call TRBD1 (6 bases). CDR3 residues: CASSPGTWDGYTF. CDR3 bases: TGTGCCAGCAGTCCAGGGACATGGGATGGCTACACCTTC.